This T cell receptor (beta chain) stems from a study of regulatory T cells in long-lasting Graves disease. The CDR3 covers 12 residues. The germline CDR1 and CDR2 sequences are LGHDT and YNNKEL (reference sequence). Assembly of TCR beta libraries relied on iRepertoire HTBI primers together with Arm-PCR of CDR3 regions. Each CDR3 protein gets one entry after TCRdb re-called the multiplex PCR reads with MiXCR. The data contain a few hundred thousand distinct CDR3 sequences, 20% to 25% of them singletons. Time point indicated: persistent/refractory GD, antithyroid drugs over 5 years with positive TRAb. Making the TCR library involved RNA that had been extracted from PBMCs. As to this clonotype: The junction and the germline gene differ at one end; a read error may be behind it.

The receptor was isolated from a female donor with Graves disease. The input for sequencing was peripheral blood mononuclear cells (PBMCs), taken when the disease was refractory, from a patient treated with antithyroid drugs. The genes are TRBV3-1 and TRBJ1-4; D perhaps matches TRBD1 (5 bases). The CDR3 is CASNQRQEKLFF. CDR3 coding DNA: TGTGCCAGCAACCAAAGACAGGAAAAACTGTTTTTT.